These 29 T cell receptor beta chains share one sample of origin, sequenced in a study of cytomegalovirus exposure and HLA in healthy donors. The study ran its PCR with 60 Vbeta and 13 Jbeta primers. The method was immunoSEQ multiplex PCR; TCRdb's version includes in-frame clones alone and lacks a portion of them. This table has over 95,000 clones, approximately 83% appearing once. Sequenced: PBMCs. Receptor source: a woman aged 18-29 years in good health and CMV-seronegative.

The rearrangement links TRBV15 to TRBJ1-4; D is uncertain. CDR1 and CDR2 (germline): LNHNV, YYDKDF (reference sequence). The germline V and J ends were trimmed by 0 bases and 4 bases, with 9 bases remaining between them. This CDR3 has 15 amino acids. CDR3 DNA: TGTGCCACCAGCAGAGATCGGGATCGTAATGAAAAACTGTTTTTT. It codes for CATSRDRDRNEKLFF.

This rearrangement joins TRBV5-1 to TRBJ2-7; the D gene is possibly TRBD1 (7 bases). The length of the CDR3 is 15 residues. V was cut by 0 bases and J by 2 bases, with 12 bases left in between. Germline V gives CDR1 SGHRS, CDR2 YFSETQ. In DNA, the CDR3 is TGCGCCAGCAGCTTGGGCGGGACAGAGACCTACGAGCAGTACGTC. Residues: CASSLGGTETYEQYV.

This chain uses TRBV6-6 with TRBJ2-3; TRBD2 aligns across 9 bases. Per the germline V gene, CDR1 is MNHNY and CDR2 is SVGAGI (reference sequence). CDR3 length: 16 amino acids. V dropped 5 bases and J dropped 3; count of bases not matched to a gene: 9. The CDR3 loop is CASSPTGAGGTDTQYF. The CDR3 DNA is TGTGCCAGCAGTCCGACGGGGGCGGGGGGGACAGATACGCAGTATTTT.

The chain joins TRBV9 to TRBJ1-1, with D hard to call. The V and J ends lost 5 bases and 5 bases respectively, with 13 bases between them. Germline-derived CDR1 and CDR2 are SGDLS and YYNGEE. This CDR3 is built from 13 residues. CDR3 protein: CASSEGWSTEAFF. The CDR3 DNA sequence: TGTGCCAGCAGTGAAGGCTGGAGTACTGAAGCTTTCTTT. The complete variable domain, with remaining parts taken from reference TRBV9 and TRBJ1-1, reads DSGVTQTPKHLITATGQRVTLRCSPRSGDLSVYWYQQSLDQGLQFLIQYYNGEERAKGNILERFSAQQFPDLHSELNLSSLELGDSALYFCASSEGWSTEAFFGQGTRLTVV.

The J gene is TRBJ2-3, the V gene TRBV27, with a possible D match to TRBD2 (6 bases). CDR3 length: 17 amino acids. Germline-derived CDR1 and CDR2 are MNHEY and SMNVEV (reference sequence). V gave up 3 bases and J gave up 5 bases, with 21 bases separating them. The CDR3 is CASSFALGGVLVDTQYF. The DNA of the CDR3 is TGTGCCAGCAGTTTTGCTTTAGGCGGGGTTTTGGTAGATACGCAGTATTTT.

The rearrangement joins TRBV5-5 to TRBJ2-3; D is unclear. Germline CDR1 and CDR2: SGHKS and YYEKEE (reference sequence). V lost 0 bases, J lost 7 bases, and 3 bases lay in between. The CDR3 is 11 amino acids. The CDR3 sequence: CASSLAYTQYF. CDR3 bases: TGTGCCAGCAGCTTGGCCTATACGCAGTATTTT.

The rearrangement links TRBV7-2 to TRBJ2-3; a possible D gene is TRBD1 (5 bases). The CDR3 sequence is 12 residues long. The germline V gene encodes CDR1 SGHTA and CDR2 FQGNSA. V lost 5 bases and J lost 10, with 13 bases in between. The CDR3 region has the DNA TGTGCCAGCAGCCCGGCACAAGGGGCGCAGTATTTT. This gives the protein CASSPAQGAQYF.

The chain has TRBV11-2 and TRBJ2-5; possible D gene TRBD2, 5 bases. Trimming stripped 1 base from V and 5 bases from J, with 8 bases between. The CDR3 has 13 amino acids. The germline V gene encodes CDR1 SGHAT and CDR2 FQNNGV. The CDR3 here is CASSLAGSETQYF. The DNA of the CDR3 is TGTGCCAGCAGCTTAGCGGGGTCGGAGACCCAGTACTTC.

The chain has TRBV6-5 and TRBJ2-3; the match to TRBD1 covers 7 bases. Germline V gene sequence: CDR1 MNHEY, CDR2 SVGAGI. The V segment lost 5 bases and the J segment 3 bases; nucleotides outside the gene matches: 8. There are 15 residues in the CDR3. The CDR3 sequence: CASSRDRARTDTQYF. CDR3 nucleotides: TGTGCCAGCAGTCGTGACAGGGCAAGGACAGATACGCAGTATTTT.

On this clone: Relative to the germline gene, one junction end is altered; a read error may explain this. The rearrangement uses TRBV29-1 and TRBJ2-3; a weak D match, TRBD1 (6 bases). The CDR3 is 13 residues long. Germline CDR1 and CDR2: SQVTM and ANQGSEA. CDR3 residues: CSVDRGPNFDSNF. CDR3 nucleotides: TGCAGCGTTGACAGGGGACCCAATTTTGACTCGAATTTT.

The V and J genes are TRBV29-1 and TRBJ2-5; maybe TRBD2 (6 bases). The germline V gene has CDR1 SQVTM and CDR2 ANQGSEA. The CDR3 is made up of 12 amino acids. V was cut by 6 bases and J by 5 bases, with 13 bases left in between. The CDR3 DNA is TGCAGCGTACGTCCTGCGGGGGAGACCCAGTACTTC. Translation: CSVRPAGETQYF.

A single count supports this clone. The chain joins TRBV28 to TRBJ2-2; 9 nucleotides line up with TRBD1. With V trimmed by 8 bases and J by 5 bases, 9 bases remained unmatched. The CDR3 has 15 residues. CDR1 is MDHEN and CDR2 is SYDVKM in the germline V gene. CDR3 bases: TGTGCCAGCCTCAATAACAGGGGGCGGACCGGGGAGCTGTTTTTT. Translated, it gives CASLNNRGRTGELFF. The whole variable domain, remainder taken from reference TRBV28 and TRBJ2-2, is DVKVTQSSRYLVKRTGEKVFLECVQDMDHENMFWYRQDPGLGLRLIYFSYDVKMKEKGDIPEGYSVSREKKERFSLILESASTNQTSMYLCASLNNRGRTGELFFGEGSRLTVL.

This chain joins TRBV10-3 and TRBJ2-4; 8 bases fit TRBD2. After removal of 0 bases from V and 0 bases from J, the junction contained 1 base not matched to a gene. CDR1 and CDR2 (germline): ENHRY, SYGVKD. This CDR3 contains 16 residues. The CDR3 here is CAISESLAGAKNIQYF. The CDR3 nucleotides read TGTGCCATCAGTGAGTCGCTAGCGGGAGCCAAAAACATTCAGTACTTC.

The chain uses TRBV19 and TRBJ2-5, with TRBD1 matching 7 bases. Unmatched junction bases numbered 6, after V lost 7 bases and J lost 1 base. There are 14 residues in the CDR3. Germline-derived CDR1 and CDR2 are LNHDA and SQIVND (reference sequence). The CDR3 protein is CASKDDRAQETQYF. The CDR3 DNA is TGTGCCAGTAAAGACGACAGGGCCCAAGAGACCCAGTACTTC.

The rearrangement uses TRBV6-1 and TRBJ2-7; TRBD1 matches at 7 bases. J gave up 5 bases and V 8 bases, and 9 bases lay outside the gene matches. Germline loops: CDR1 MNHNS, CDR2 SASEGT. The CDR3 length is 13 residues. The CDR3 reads CASLPDRWDEQYF. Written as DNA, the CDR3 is TGTGCCAGCCTTCCGGACAGGTGGGACGAGCAGTACTTC.

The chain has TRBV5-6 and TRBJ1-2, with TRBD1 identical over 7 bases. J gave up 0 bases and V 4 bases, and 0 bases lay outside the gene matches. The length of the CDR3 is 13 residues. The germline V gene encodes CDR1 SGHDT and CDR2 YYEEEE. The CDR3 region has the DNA TGTGCCAGCAGCACAGGGGCTAACTATGGCTACACCTTC. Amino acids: CASSTGANYGYTF.

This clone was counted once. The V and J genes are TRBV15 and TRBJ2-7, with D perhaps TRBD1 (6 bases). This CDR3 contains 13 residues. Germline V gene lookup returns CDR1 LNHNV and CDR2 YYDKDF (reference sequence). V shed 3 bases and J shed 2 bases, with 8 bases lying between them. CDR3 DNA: TGTGCCACCAGCAGCGGACAGCCCTACGAGCAGTACTTC. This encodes CATSSGQPYEQYF.

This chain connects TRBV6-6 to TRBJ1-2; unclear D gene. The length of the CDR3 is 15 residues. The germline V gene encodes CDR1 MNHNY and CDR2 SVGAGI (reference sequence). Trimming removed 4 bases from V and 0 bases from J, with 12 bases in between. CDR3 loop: CASSSVTEANYGYTF. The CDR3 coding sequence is TGTGCCAGCAGTTCGGTAACAGAAGCTAACTATGGCTACACCTTC.

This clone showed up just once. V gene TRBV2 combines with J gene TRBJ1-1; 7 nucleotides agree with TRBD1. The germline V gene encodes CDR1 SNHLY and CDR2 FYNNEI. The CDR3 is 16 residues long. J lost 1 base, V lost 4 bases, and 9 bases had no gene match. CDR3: CASSGPRQGANTEAFF. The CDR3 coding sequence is TGTGCCAGCAGTGGACCCCGACAGGGTGCGAACACTGAAGCTTTCTTT.

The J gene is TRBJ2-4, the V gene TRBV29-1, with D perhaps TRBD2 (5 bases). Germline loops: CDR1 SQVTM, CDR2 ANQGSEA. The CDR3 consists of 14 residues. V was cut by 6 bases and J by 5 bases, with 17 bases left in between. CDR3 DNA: TGCAGCGTGGCCTCTAGGGAGAGGGAAAACATTCAGTACTTC. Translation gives CSVASRERENIQYF.

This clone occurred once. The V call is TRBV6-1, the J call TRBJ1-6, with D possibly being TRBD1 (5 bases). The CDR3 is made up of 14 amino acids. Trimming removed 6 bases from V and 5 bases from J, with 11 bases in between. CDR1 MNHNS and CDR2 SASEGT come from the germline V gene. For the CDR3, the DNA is TGTGCCAGCAGCCTGACAGATAATAATTCACCCCTCCACTTT. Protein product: CASSLTDNNSPLHF.

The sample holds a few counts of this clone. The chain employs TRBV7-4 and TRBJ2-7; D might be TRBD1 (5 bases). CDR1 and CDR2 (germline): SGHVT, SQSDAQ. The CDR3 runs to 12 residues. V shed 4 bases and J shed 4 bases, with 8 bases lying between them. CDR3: CASSSNRYEQYF. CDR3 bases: TGTGCCAGCAGCTCAAACAGGTACGAGCAGTACTTC. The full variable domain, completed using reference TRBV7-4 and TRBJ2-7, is GAGVSQSPRYKVAKRGRDVALRCDSISGHVTLYWYRQTLGQGSEVLTYSQSDAQRDKSGRPSGRFSAERPERSVSTLKIQRTEQGDSAVYLCASSSNRYEQYFGPGTRLTVT.

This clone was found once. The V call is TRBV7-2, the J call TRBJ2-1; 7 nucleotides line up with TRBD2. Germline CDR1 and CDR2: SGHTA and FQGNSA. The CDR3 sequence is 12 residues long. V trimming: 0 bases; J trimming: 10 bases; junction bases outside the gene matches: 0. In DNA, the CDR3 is TGTGCCAGCAGCTTAGCGCGGGGGGAGCAGTTCTTC. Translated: CASSLARGEQFF.

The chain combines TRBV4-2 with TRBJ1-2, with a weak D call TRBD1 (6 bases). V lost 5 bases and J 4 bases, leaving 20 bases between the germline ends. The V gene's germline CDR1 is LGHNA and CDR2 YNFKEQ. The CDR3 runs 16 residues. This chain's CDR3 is CASSTRQVRRGYGYTF. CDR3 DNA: TGTGCCAGCAGCACCCGACAGGTCCGTAGAGGCTATGGCTACACCTTC.

CDR3: CASGGFDWAKNIQYF. The CDR3 DNA reads as TGTGCCAGCGGAGGTTTTGACTGGGCCAAAAACATTCAGTACTTC. The J gene is TRBJ2-4, the V gene TRBV2, with D possibly matching TRBD2 (5 bases). The length of the CDR3 is 15 residues. Germline V gene sequence: CDR1 SNHLY, CDR2 FYNNEI. Trimming left V 8 bases short and J 1 base short, with 15 bases between.

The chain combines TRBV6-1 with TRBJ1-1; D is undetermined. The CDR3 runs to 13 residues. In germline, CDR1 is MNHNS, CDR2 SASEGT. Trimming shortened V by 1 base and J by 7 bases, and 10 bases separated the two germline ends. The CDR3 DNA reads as TGTGCCAGCAGTGAAGGGGAAGGGAGTGAAGCTTTCTTT. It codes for CASSEGEGSEAFF.

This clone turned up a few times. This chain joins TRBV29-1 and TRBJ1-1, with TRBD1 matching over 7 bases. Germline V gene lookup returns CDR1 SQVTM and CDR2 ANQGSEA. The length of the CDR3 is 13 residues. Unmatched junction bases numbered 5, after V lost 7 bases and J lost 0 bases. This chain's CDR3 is CSALTGVNTEAFF. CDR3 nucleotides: TGCAGCGCCCTTACAGGGGTGAACACTGAAGCTTTCTTT. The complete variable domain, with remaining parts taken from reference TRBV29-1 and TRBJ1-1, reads SAVISQKPSRDICQRGTSLTIQCQVDSQVTMMFWYRQQPGQSLTLIATANQGSEATYESGFVIDKFPISRPNLTFSTLTVSNMSPEDSSIYLCSALTGVNTEAFFGQGTRLTVV.

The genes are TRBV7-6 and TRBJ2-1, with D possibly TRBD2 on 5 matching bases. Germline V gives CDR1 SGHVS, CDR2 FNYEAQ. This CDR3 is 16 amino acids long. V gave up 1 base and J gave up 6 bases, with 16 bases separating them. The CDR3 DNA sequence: TGTGCCAGCAGCTTAGAACCCAGCGGCCCAGTCAATGAGCAGTTCTTC. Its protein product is CASSLEPSGPVNEQFF.

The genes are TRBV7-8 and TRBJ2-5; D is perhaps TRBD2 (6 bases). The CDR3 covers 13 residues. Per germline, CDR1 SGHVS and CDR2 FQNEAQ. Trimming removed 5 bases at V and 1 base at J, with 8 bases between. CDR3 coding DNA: TGTGCCAGCAGCCGCGGGACCCAAGAGACCCAGTACTTC. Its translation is CASSRGTQETQYF.